This T cell receptor beta chain was sequenced in a study of blood T cells in healthy people across ages. Through a sample-barcoded 5' primer and a J-beta primer mix, a second PCR was run for roughly 7 to 12 cycles. TCRdb ran MiXCR on the 5' RACE reads and lists one entry per CDR3 protein. The sample comprises 800,000 or so distinct CDR3 sequences, 25% of which are singletons, and more than 3% rests with the top ten. This CDR3 has 15 amino acids. The germline CDR1 and CDR2 sequences are SGDLS and YYNGEE. V dropped 3 bases and J dropped 0 bases, with 10 bases sitting between them. This same sample was also taken into another study, of T cells of mothers and their children.

This TCR was sampled from a boy aged 5-17 years in good health. The chain recombines TRBV9 with TRBJ2-1; D gene ambiguous. The sample comprised blood. CDR3 sequence (DNA): TGTGCCAGCAGCGCCTTACTGGGCTCCTACAATGAGCAGTTCTTC. Its translation: CASSALLGSYNEQFF. The whole variable domain, filled in from reference TRBV9 and TRBJ2-1, reads DSGVTQTPKHLITATGQRVTLRCSPRSGDLSVYWYQQSLDQGLQFLIQYYNGEERAKGNILERFSAQQFPDLHSELNLSSLELGDSALYFCASSALLGSYNEQFFGPGTRLTVL.